This record looks at one TCR beta chain sequence and its context. Assay: immunoSEQ multiplex PCR; the TCRdb copy retains only in-frame clones and omits some. The table includes about 30,000 clones, 85% to 95% detected once. Per germline, CDR1 LNHDA and CDR2 SQIVND (reference sequence). V was clipped by 4 bases and J by 4 bases; unmatched bases: 6. CDR3 size: 14 residues. The sample originates from a study of graft-versus-host responses after intestinal transplantation. Study-wide context: Every recipient had anti-thymocyte globulin induction and approximately 3 years of tacrolimus plus steroids.

The sequence came from a human patient who received an intestinal transplant, so some T cells may come from the graft donor. This material consisted of PBMCs, taken 66 days after intestinal transplant. The chain employs TRBV19 and TRBJ2-7; 8 nucleotides match TRBD1. CDR3 DNA sequence: TGTGCCAGTAGTACCGGGACAGGTGTTTACGAGCAGTACTTC. This sequence encodes CASSTGTGVYEQYF.